Each of the 3 T cell receptor beta chains below was sequenced from the same sample in a study of T cells in Graves' hyperthyroidism and ophthalmopathy. Amplified TCR beta CDR3 regions derived from RNA transcripts. TCR CDR3 regions were first amplified by RT-PCR with HTBI primers. TCRdb itself ran the multiplex PCR reads through MiXCR, one entry per CDR3 protein. Among hundreds of thousands of distinct CDR3 sequences listed, roughly 17% were seen once. Source material: blood. The origin of the receptors is a woman aged 25 to 39 with Graves' hyperthyroidism.

Note on this clonotype: This may come from a read error, since a much larger clone is one base off. The chain has TRBV30 and TRBJ2-7; a weak D match, TRBD1 (6 bases). From germline, CDR1 is GTSNPN and CDR2 SVGIG (reference sequence). This CDR3 is built from 13 residues. V was trimmed by 2 bases and J by 11 bases, leaving 19 bases between them. The CDR3 DNA is TGTGCCTGGAGTCTACCTGGTAAAGGGGGAGAGTACTTC. This encodes CAWSLPGKGGEYF. Based on the CDR3 plus reference TRBV30 and TRBJ2-7, the full variable domain is SQTIHQWPATLVQPVGSPLSLECTVEGTSNPNLYWYRQAAGRGLQLLFYSVGIGQISSEVPQNLSASRPQDRQFILSSKKLLLSDSGFYLCAWSLPGKGGEYFGPGTRLTVT.

The chain joins TRBV5-6 to TRBJ2-1; D is perhaps TRBD1 or TRBD2 (5 bases each). The germline gives CDR1 SGHDT, CDR2 YYEEEE. With 4 bases removed from V and 0 bases from J, the gap between germline ends came to 11 bases. The CDR3 has 15 amino acids. In DNA, the CDR3 is TGTGCCAGCAGCCGGGACCTCGGCTCCTACAATGAGCAGTTCTTC. It codes for CASSRDLGSYNEQFF. The complete variable domain, with remaining parts taken from reference TRBV5-6 and TRBJ2-1, reads DAGVTQSPTHLIKTRGQQVTLRCSPKSGHDTVSWYQQALGQGPQFIFQYYEEEERQRGNFPDRFSGHQFPNYSSELNVNALLLGDSALYLCASSRDLGSYNEQFFGPGTRLTVL.

This clonotype was observed a few times. The gene calls are TRBV20-1 and TRBJ2-5; D gene ambiguous. The CDR3 loop spans 12 amino acids. Germline CDR1 and CDR2: DFQATT and SNEGSKA (reference sequence). Trimming left V 2 bases short and J 2 bases short, with 6 bases between. The CDR3 reads CSARPPQETQYF. In DNA, the CDR3 is TGCAGTGCTAGACCGCCTCAAGAGACCCAGTACTTC.